Listed below are T cell receptor beta chains from one sample, sequenced in a study of lymphopenia after photon versus proton radiotherapy. Profiling relied on immunoSEQ multiplex PCR, and the TCRdb table lists in-frame clones only, not all of them. The data show about 12,000 clones, around 89% seen once. Source: peripheral blood, taken from a patient treated with proton-based radiotherapy. Receptors were obtained from a man in his fifties or sixties with pancreatic cancer. Each CDR3 is given with its conserved first and last residue. The D gene is left open where the match is weak. Not every row has a clone size; where given, it reads once, few, many or a size class.

v_call	clone_size	d_call	j_call	cdr3_aa	cdr3_nt
TRBV15	-	TRBD2	TRBJ2-1	CATSAGLAGGSYNEQFF	TGTGCCACCAGCGCGGGACTAGCGGGAGGTTCCTACAATGAGCAGTTCTTC
TRBV5-1	-	TRBD1	TRBJ1-1	CASSDWTGGEAFF	TGCGCCAGCAGCGATTGGACAGGGGGAGAAGCTTTCTTT
TRBV30	-	-	TRBJ1-2	CAWSNNLGYTF	TGTGCCTGGAGTAACAATCTGGGCTACACCTTC
TRBV28	once	-	TRBJ2-7	CASSFSPGATDEQYF	TGTGCCAGCAGTTTTTCTCCGGGGGCAACGGACGAGCAGTACTTC
TRBV27	-	-	TRBJ1-2	CASSFGPASNLGYGYTF	TGTGCCAGCAGTTTTGGCCCGGCAAGTAATCTAGGATATGGCTACACCTTC
TRBV6-1	-	-	TRBJ2-1	CALSGYNEQFF	TGTGCTCTTAGCGGATACAATGAGCAGTTCTTC
TRBV5-1	-	-	TRBJ2-7	CASSHAQGSYEQYF	TGCGCCAGCAGTCACGCGCAGGGCTCCTACGAGCAGTACTTC
TRBV5-6	-	-	TRBJ2-1	CASSFDRITYNEQFF	TGTGCCAGCAGTTTTGACAGGATCACCTACAATGAGCAGTTCTTC
TRBV10-3	once	-	TRBJ2-3	CAIKDNPRDTQYF	TGTGCCATCAAGGACAACCCGAGAGATACGCAGTATTTT
TRBV9	-	-	TRBJ2-4	CASSVGKEGRAKNIQYF	TGTGCCAGCAGCGTAGGGAAGGAGGGCAGGGCCAAAAACATTCAGTACTTC
TRBV7-3	once	TRBD1	TRBJ1-2	CASSLTGVPNYGYTF	TGTGCCAGCAGCCTAACAGGGGTCCCTAACTATGGCTACACCTTC
TRBV6-1	-	TRBD2	TRBJ2-7	CASSEVGAGGATKGVKQYF	TGTGCCAGCAGTGAAGTGGGAGCGGGAGGGGCCACGAAGGGGGTGAAGCAGTACTTC
TRBV9	-	TRBD1	TRBJ2-1	CASSVDTGENEQFF	TGTGCCAGCAGCGTAGATACAGGGGAGAATGAGCAGTTCTTC
TRBV5-6	-	TRBD1	TRBJ1-2	CASMIIKGQGSSRYTF	TGTGCCAGCATGATCATAAAAGGACAGGGGTCCTCCCGCTACACCTTC
TRBV5-1	-	-	TRBJ2-7	CASSWGGGQSEQYF	TGCGCCAGCAGCTGGGGGGGTGGACAGAGCGAGCAGTACTTC
TRBV20-1	once	-	TRBJ1-2	CSAPDVYGYTF	TGCAGTGCCCCGGATGTGTATGGCTACACCTTC
TRBV19	-	TRBD2	TRBJ2-1	CASSIAPAGVKNEQFF	TGTGCCAGTAGTATAGCCCCAGCGGGAGTAAAAAATGAGCAGTTCTTC
TRBV28	-	TRBD2	TRBJ2-3	CARARSGLAGTPTDTQYF	TGTGCCAGAGCTAGGTCCGGACTAGCGGGGACACCCACAGATACGCAGTATTTT
TRBV2	-	-	TRBJ1-1	CASSWGPATEAFF	TGTGCCAGCAGCTGGGGACCGGCCACTGAAGCTTTCTTT
TRBV10-2	-	-	TRBJ1-2	CASSEWQAEFGGYTF	TGCGCCAGCAGTGAGTGGCAGGCAGAGTTCGGTGGCTACACCTTC
TRBV7-2	-	-	TRBJ1-5	CASSLEGISNQPQHF	TGTGCCAGCAGCTTAGAAGGAATTAGCAATCAGCCCCAGCATTTT
TRBV11-1	-	-	TRBJ1-1	CASRGPRMNTEAFF	TGTGCCAGCAGGGGACCTCGAATGAACACTGAAGCTTTCTTT
TRBV6-1	-	TRBD1	TRBJ1-3	CASTPTGVGNTIYF	TGTGCCAGCACCCCGACAGGGGTCGGAAACACCATATATTTT
TRBV28	-	TRBD1	TRBJ1-1	CASSPGGLNTEAFF	TGTGCCAGCAGTCCAGGGGGGCTGAACACTGAAGCTTTCTTT
TRBV28	-	-	TRBJ2-3	CASRSTDTQYF	TGTGCCAGCAGGTCGACAGATACGCAGTATTTT
TRBV13	-	-	TRBJ1-1	CASSSDANTEAFF	TGTGCCAGCAGCTCAGACGCGAACACTGAAGCTTTCTTT
TRBV7-9	-	-	TRBJ1-6	CASSLASGPNSPLHF	TGTGCCAGCAGCTTAGCATCAGGACCCAATTCACCCCTCCACTTT
TRBV30	-	-	TRBJ2-7	CAWSNDRSYEQYF	TGTGCCTGGAGCAATGACAGATCCTACGAGCAGTACTTC
TRBV28	-	-	TRBJ1-5	CASTPDGARSQHF	TGTGCCAGCACGCCGGACGGGGCCCGGTCCCAGCATTTT
TRBV13	-	-	TRBJ1-1	CASSIGNRPNTEAFF	TGTGCCAGCAGCATAGGGAACAGACCGAACACTGAAGCTTTCTTT
TRBV10-3	-	TRBD2	TRBJ2-7	CAIRGTSGRSGYGQYF	TGTGCCATCCGAGGGACTAGCGGGAGGAGTGGGTACGGGCAGTACTTC
TRBV5-4	-	-	TRBJ2-7	CASSVLGHLGDEQYF	TGTGCCAGCAGCGTCCTGGGACACCTAGGCGACGAGCAGTACTTC
TRBV13	-	-	TRBJ2-7	CASSLRAGQDYEQYF	TGTGCCAGCAGCTTACGGGCAGGTCAGGACTACGAGCAGTACTTC
TRBV29-1	few	TRBD2	TRBJ2-1	CSAATGTTYNEQFF	TGCAGCGCAGCTACCGGGACTACATACAATGAGCAGTTCTTC
TRBV2	-	-	TRBJ2-7	CASSERVGQVPNEQYF	TGTGCCAGCAGTGAACGGGTAGGCCAGGTCCCTAACGAGCAGTACTTC
TRBV6-5	-	-	TRBJ1-5	CASSPLGGARQPQHF	TGTGCCAGCAGCCCTCTTGGGGGGGCGCGTCAGCCCCAGCATTTT
TRBV5-1	-	TRBD2	TRBJ2-1	CASSWTSGSHNEQFF	TGCGCCAGCAGTTGGACTAGCGGGAGTCACAATGAGCAGTTCTTC
TRBV7-2	-	-	TRBJ1-2	CASSLITGTQSF	TGTGCCAGCAGCTTAATCACAGGGACGCAGTCGTTC
TRBV6-1	-	TRBD1	TRBJ1-5	CASSERGGQGAYQPQHF	TGTGCCAGCAGTGAAAGGGGAGGACAGGGGGCTTATCAGCCCCAGCATTTT
TRBV5-1	-	-	TRBJ2-7	CASSLPGYEQYF	TGCGCCAGCAGCTTGCCGGGCTACGAGCAGTACTTC
TRBV29-1	-	-	TRBJ2-7	CSVNTGLGSYEQYF	TGCAGCGTTAATACAGGGCTGGGCTCCTACGAGCAGTACTTC
TRBV19	-	-	TRBJ2-2	CASSPQSAPWAGELFF	TGTGCCAGTAGTCCTCAAAGCGCCCCCTGGGCCGGGGAGCTGTTTTTT
TRBV25-1	-	TRBD2	TRBJ2-7	CASSVTSGAYEQYF	TGTGCCAGCAGTGTTACTAGCGGAGCATACGAGCAGTACTTC
TRBV4-1	once	-	TRBJ1-2	CASSLGHNYGYTF	TGCGCCAGCAGCCTCGGACATAACTATGGCTACACCTTC
TRBV19	-	-	TRBJ2-3	CASSMRTPSGDTQYF	TGTGCCAGTAGTATGAGGACTCCTTCTGGAGATACGCAGTATTTT
TRBV19	-	TRBD2	TRBJ2-2	CASNSASGRAVVGTGELFF	TGTGCCAGTAATTCGGCTAGCGGGAGGGCCGTGGTAGGGACCGGGGAGCTGTTTTTT
TRBV2	-	-	TRBJ2-1	CASSEEGGNYNEQFF	TGTGCCAGCAGTGAAGAGGGGGGAAACTACAATGAGCAGTTCTTC
TRBV5-3	-	-	TRBJ2-3	CARSRTQYF	TGTGCCAGAAGCCGCACGCAGTATTTT
TRBV7-6	few	-	TRBJ1-1	CASSKEGSNTEAFF	TGTGCCAGCAGCAAGGAGGGGTCGAACACTGAAGCTTTCTTT
TRBV15	-	-	TRBJ2-6	CATSRDPSGANVLTF	TGTGCCACCAGCAGAGATCCCTCTGGGGCCAACGTCCTGACTTTC
TRBV18	-	TRBD2	TRBJ2-2	CASSRPSGTNTGELFF	TGTGCCAGCTCACGTCCTAGCGGGACGAACACCGGGGAGCTGTTTTTT
TRBV7-3	-	TRBD2	TRBJ2-3	CASSLSAGVSDTQYF	TGTGCCAGCAGCTTATCGGCGGGAGTGAGCGATACGCAGTATTTT
TRBV4-3	-	-	TRBJ1-3	CASSQDHSGNTIYF	TGCGCCAGCAGCCAAGATCACTCTGGAAACACCATATATTTT
TRBV29-1	-	-	TRBJ2-7	CSAALKREQYF	TGCAGCGCCGCGTTAAAGAGGGAGCAGTACTTC
TRBV27	once	-	TRBJ2-7	CASSQWESYEQYF	TGTGCCAGCAGTCAATGGGAATCCTACGAGCAGTACTTC
TRBV6-1	-	-	TRBJ1-5	CASSEARRTGNQPQHF	TGTGCCAGCAGTGAAGCGCGACGGACGGGCAATCAGCCCCAGCATTTT
TRBV7-2	-	-	TRBJ2-3	CASSSALSTDTQYF	TGTGCCAGCAGCTCGGCCCTCAGCACAGATACGCAGTATTTT
TRBV19	-	-	TRBJ2-3	CASSTSGVADTQYF	TGTGCCAGTAGTACATCAGGGGTCGCAGATACGCAGTATTTT
TRBV7-8	-	-	TRBJ1-1	CASSFSWVNTEAFF	TGTGCCAGCAGCTTTTCATGGGTGAACACTGAAGCTTTCTTT